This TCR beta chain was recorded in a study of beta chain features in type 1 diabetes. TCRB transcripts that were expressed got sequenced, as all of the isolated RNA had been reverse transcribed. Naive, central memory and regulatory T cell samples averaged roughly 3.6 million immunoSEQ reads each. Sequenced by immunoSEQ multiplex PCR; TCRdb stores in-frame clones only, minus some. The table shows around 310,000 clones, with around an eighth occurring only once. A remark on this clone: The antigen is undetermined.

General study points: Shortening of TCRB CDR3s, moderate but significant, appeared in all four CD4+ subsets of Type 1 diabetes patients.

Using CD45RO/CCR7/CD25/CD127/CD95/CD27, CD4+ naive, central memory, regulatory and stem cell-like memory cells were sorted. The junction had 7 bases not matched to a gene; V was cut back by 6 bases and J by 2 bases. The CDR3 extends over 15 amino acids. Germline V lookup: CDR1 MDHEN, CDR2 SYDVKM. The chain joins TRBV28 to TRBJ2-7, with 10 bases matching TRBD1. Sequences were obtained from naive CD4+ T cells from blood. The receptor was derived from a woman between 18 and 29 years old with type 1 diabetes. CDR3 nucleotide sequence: TGTGCCAGCAGGGACGCCGGGACAGGGGCCTACGAGCAGTACTTC. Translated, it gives CASRDAGTGAYEQYF. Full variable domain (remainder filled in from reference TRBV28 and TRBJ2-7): DVKVTQSSRYLVKRTGEKVFLECVQDMDHENMFWYRQDPGLGLRLIYFSYDVKMKEKGDIPEGYSVSREKKERFSLILESASTNQTSMYLCASRDAGTGAYEQYFGPGTRLTVT.